This T cell receptor (beta chain) originates from a study of cytomegalovirus exposure and HLA in healthy donors. Study conclusions and caveats: A previous analysis found most TCR beta V segments productive roughly 87% or roughly 30% of the time.

PCR employed 60 Vbeta and 13 Jbeta primers. Assay: immunoSEQ multiplex PCR; the TCRdb copy retains only in-frame clones and omits some. The sample has some 150,000 clones; 60% to 85% are singletons. Notes on this clone: Its antigen is still unknown.

Germline CDR1 reads SGHRS; CDR2 reads YFSETQ. With V trimmed by 4 bases and J by 2 bases, 23 bases remained unmatched. This CDR3 spans 21 amino acids. The donors, nominally healthy at sampling, likely had unrecorded immune exposures. Specimen: PBMCs. This rearrangement joins TRBV5-1 to TRBJ2-3; 9 nucleotides line up with TRBD2. The clonotype comes from a young man in good health and CMV-seronegative. CDR3 loop: CASSRIGFGGSGGTDTDTQYF. The CDR3 nucleotides read TGCGCCAGCAGCCGGATAGGTTTTGGAGGTAGCGGGGGCACCGACACAGATACGCAGTATTTT.